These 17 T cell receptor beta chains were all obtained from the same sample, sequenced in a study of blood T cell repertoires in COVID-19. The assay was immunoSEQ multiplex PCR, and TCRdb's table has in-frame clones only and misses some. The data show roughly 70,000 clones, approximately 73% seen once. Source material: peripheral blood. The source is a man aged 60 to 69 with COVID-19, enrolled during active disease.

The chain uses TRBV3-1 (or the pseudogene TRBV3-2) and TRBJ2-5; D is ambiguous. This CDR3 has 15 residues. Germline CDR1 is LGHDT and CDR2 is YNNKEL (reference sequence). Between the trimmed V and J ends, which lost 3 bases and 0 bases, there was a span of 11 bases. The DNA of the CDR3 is TGTGCCAGCAGCCAGGATACTATGTACCAAGAGACCCAGTACTTC. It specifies CASSQDTMYQETQYF.

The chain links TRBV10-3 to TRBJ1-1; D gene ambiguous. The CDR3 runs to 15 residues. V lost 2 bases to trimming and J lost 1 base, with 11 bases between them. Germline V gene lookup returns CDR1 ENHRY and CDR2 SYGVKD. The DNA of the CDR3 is TGTGCCATCAGTGAGCGGTGGACTTCGAACACTGAAGCTTTCTTT. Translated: CAISERWTSNTEAFF.

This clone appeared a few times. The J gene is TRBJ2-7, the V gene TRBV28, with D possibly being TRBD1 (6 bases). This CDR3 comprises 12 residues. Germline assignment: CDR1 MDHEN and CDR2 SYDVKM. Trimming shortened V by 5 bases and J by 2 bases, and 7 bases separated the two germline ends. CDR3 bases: TGTGCCAGCAGTAGACAGGCCTACGAGCAGTACTTC. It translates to CASSRQAYEQYF.

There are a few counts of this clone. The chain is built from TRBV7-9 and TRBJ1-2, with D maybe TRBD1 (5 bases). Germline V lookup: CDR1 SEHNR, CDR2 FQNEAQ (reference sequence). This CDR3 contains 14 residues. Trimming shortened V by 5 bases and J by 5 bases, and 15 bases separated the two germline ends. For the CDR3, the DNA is TGTGCCAGCAGCCCCCGCGGGGCGACATATGGCTACACCTTC. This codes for CASSPRGATYGYTF.

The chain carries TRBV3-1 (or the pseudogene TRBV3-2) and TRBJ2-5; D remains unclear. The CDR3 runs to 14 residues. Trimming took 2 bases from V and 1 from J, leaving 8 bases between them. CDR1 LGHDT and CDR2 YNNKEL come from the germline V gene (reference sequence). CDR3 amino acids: CASSQLNGQETQYF. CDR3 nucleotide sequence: TGTGCCAGCAGCCAATTGAACGGCCAAGAGACCCAGTACTTC.

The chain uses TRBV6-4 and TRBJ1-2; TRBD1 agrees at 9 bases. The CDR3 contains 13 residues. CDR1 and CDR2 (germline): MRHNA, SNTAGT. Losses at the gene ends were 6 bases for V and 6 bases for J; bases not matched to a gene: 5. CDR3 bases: TGTGCCAGCAGCTCTGGACAGGGGAATGGCTACACCTTC. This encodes CASSSGQGNGYTF.

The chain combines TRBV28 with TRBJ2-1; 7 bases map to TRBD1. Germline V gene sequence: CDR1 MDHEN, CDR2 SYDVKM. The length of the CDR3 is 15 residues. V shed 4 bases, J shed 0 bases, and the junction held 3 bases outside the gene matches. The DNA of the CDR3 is TGTGCCAGCAGTTCCGGGACAGTCTCCTACAATGAGCAGTTCTTC. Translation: CASSSGTVSYNEQFF. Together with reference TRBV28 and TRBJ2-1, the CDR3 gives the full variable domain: DVKVTQSSRYLVKRTGEKVFLECVQDMDHENMFWYRQDPGLGLRLIYFSYDVKMKEKGDIPEGYSVSREKKERFSLILESASTNQTSMYLCASSSGTVSYNEQFFGPGTRLTVL.

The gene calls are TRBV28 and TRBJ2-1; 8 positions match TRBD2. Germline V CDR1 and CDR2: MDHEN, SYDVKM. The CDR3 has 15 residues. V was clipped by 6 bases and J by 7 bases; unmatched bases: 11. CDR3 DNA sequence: TGTGCCAGCAGACCAAGCGGGAGTGCTGGAAATGAGCAGTTCTTC. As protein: CASRPSGSAGNEQFF. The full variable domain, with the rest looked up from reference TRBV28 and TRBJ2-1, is DVKVTQSSRYLVKRTGEKVFLECVQDMDHENMFWYRQDPGLGLRLIYFSYDVKMKEKGDIPEGYSVSREKKERFSLILESASTNQTSMYLCASRPSGSAGNEQFFGPGTRLTVL.

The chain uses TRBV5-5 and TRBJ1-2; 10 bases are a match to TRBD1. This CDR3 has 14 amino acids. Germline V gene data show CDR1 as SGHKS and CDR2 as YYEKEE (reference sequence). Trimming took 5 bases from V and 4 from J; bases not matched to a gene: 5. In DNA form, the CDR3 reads TGTGCCAGCAGGATGACAGGGGGCAGCTATGGCTACACCTTC. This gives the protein CASRMTGGSYGYTF.

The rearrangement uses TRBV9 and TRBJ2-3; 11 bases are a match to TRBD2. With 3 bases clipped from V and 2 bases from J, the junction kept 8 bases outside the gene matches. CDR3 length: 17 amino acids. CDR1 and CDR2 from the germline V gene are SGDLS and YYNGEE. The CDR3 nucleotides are TGTGCCAGCAGCGCTCGGGGACTAGCGGCCACCACAGATACGCAGTATTTT. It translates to CASSARGLAATTDTQYF.

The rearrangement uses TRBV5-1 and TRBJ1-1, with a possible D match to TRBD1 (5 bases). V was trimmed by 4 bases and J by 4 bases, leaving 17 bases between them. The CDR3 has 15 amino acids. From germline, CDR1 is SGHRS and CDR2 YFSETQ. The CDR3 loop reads CASSRDSGTGTEAFF. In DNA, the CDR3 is TGCGCCAGCAGCCGGGACTCGGGAACGGGCACTGAAGCTTTCTTT.

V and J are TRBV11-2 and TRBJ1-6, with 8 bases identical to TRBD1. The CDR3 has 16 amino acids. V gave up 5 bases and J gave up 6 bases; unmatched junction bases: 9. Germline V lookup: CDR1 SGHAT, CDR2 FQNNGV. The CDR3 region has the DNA TGTGCCAGCAGCCCAGGCGGGACAGGCCTTAATTCACCCCTCCACTTT. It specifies CASSPGGTGLNSPLHF.

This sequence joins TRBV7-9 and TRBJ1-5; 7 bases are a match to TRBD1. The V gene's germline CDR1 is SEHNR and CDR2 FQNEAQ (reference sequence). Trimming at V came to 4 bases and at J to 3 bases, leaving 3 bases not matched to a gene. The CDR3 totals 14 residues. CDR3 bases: TGTGCCAGCAGCTGGGACAGCCACAATCAGCCCCAGCATTTT. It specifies CASSWDSHNQPQHF.

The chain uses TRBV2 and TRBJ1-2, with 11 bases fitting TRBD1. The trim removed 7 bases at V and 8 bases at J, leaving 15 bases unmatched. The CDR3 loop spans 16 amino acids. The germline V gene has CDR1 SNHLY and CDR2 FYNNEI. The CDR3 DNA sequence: TGTGCCAGCACCGGTCGGAAGGGACAGGGGGTCGAGGGCTACACCTTC. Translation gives CASTGRKGQGVEGYTF.

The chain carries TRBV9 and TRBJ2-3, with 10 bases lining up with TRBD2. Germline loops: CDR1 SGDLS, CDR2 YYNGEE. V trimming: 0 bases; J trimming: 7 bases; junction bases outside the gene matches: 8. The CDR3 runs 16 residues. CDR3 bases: TGTGCCAGCAGCGTAGTACCTAGCGGGAGTGTGTATACGCAGTATTTT. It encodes CASSVVPSGSVYTQYF.

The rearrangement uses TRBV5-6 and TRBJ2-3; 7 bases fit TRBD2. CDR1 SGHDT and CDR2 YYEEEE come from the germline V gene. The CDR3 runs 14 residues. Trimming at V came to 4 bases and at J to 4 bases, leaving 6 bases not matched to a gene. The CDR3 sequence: CASSPGLPPDTQYF. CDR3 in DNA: TGTGCCAGCAGCCCGGGACTACCCCCAGATACGCAGTATTTT.

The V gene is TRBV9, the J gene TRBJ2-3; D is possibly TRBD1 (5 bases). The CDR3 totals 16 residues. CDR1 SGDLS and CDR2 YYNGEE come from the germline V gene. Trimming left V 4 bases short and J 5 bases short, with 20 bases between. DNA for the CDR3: TGTGCCAGCAGCCTCAGACTGGGGCAGAGACTAGATACGCAGTATTTT. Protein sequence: CASSLRLGQRLDTQYF.